This T cell receptor (beta chain) appears in the sequencing data of a study of radiotherapy plus CTLA-4 blockade in lung cancer. V was clipped by 5 bases and J by 5 bases; unmatched bases: 9. From germline, CDR1 is SEHNR and CDR2 FQNEAQ (reference sequence). The CDR3 is made up of 14 amino acids. Method: immunoSEQ multiplex PCR; TCRdb's copy keeps in-frame clones and lacks some. Among more than 40,000 clones listed, 80% to 85% were seen once. Only a few counts were recorded for this clone. People whose metastatic non-small-cell lung cancer was chemo-refractory got focal radiation along with CTLA-4 blockade by ipilimumab.

Material: peripheral blood, obtained from a patient treated with radiotherapy plus ipilimumab. The V and J genes are TRBV7-9 and TRBJ2-7, with 7 bases identical to TRBD1. The sequence came from a human donor with non-small cell lung cancer who had stable disease on radiotherapy plus ipilimumab. The CDR3 DNA reads as TGTGCCAGCAGCCTCATCACAGGGGACCACGAGCAGTACTTC. It yields the protein CASSLITGDHEQYF.